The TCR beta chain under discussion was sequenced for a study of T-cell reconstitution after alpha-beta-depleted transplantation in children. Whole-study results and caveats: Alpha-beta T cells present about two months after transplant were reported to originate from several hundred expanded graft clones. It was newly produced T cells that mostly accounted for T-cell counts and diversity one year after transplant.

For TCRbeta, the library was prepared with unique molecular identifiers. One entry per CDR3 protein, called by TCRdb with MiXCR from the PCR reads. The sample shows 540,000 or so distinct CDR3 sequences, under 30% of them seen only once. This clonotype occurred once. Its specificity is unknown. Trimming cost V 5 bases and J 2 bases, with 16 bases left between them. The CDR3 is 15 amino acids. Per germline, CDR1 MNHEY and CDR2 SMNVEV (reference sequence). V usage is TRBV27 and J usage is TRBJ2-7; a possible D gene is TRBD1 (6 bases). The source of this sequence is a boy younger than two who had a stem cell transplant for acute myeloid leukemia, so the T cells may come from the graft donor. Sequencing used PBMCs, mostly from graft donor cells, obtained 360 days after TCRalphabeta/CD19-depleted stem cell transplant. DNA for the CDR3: TGTGCCAGCAGTCCCGGACAGTACCCTACCTACGAGCAGTACGTC. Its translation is CASSPGQYPTYEQYV.